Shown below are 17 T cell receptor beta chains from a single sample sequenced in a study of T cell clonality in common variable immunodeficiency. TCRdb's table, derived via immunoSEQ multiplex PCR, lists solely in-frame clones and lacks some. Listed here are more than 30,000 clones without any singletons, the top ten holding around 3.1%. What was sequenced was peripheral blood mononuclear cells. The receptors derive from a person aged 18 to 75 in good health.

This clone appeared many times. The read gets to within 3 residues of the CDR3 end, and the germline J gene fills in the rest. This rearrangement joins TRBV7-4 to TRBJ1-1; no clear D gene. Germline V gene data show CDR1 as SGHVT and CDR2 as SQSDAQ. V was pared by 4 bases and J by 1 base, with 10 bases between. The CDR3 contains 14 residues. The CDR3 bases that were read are TGTGCCAGCAGCTGGATACGGGGGAACACTGAA. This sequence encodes CASSWIRGNTE. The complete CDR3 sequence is CASSWIRGNTEAFF.

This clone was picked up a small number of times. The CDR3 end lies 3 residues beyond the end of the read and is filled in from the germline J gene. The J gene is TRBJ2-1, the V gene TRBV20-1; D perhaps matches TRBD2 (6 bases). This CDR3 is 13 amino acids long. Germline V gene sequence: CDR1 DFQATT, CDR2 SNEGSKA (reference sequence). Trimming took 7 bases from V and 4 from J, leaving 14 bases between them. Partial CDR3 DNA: TGCAGTGTCCAGGGACTCCTATACAATGAG. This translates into CSVQGLLYNE. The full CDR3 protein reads CSVQGLLYNEQFF.

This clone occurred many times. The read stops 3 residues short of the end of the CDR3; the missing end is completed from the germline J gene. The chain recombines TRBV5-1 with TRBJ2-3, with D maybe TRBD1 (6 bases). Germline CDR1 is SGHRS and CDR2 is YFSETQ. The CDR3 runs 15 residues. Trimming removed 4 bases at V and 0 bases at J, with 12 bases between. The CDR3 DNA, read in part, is TGCGCCAGCAGCCAGGGGCAGGCTAGCACAGATACG. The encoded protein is CASSQGQASTDT. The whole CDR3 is CASSQGQASTDTQYF.

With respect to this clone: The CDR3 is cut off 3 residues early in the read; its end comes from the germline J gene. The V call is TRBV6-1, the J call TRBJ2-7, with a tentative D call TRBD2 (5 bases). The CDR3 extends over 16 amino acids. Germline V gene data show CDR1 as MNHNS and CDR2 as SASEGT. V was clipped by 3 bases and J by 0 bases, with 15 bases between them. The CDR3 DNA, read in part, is TGTGCCAGCAGTGAGGCGGGCCAATGGGGCTCCTACGAG. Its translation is CASSEAGQWGSYE. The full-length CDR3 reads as CASSEAGQWGSYEQYF.

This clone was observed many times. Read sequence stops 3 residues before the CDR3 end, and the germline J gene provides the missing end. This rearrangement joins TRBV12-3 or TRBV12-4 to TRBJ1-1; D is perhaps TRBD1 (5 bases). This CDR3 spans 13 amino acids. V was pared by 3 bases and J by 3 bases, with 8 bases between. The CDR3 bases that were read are TGTGCCAGCAGTTTGGGGCGGTACACTGAA. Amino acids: CASSLGRYTE. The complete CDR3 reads CASSLGRYTEAFF.

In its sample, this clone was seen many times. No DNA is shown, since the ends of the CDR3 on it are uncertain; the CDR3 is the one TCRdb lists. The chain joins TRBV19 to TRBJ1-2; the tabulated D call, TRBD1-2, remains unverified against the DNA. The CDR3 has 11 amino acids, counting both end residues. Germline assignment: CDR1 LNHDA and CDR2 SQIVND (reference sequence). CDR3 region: CASTSVYGYTF.

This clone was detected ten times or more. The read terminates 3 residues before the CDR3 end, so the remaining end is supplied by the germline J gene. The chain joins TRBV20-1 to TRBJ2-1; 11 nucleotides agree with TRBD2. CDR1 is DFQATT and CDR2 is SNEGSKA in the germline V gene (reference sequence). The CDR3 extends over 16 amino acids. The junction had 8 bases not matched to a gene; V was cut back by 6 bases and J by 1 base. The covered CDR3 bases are TGCAGTGCCCCGACTAGCGGGATAGGGTCCTACAATGAG. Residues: CSAPTSGIGSYNE. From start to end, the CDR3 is CSAPTSGIGSYNEQFF.

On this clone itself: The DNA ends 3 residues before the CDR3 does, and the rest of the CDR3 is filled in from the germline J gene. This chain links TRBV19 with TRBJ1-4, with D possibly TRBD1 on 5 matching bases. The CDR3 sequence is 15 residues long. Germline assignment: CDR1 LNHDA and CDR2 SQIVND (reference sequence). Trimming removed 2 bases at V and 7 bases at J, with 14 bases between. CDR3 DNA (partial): TGTGCCAGTAGTATAATTGTCAGGGAGCGTGAAAAA. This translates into CASSIIVREREK. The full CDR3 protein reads CASSIIVREREKLFF. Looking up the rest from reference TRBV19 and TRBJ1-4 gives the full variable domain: DGGITQSPKYLFRKEGQNVTLSCEQNLNHDAMYWYRQDPGQGLRLIYYSQIVNDFQKGDIAEGYSVSREKKESFPLTVTSAQKNPTAFYLCASSIIVREREKLFFGSGTQLSVL.

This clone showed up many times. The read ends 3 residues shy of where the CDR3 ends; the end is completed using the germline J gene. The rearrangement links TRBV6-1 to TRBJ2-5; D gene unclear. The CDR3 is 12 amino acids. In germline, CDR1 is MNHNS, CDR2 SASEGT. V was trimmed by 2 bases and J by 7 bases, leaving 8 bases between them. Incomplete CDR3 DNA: TGTGCCAGCAGTGAAAGTAGAGTGACC. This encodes CASSESRVT. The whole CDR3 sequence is CASSESRVTQYF.

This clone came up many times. CDR3: CASSSGSGRRYEQYF. The CDR3 DNA, read in part, is TGTGCCAGCAGCAGTGGGAGCGGGAGGCGCTACGAG. The chain is built from TRBV7-6 and TRBJ2-7; 9 bases align to TRBD2. The read stops 3 residues short of the end of the CDR3; the missing end is completed from the germline J gene. Germline lookup yields CDR1 SGHVS and CDR2 FNYEAQ. The CDR3 has 15 amino acids. Trimming cost V 5 bases and J 3 bases; bases outside gene matches: 8.

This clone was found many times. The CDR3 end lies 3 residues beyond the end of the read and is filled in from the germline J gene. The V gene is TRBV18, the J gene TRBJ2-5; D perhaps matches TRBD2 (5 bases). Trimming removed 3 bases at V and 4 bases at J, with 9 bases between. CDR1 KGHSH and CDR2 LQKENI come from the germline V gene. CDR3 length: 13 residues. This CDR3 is CASSPGVGETQYF. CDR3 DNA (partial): TGTGCCAGCTCACCCGGGGTAGGAGAGACC. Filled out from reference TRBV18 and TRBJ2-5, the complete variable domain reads NAGVMQNPRHLVRRRGQEARLRCSPMKGHSHVYWYRQLPEEGLKFMVYLQKENIIDESGMPKERFSAEFPKEGPSILRIQQVVRGDSAAYFCASSPGVGETQYFGPGTRLLVL.

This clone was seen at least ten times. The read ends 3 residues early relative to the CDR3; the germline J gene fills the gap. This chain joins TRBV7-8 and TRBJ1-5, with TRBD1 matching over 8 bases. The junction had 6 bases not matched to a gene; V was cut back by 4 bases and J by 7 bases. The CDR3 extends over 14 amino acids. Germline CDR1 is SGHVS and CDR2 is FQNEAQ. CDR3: CASSSRQGNQPQHF. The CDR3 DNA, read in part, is TGTGCCAGCAGCTCCAGACAGGGGAACCAGCCC.

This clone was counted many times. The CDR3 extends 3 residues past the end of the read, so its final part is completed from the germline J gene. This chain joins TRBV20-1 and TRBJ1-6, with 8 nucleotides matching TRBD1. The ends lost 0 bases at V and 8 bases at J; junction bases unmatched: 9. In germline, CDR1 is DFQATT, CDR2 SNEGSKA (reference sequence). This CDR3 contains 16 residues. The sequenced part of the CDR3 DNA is TGCAGTGCTAGAGATAGAAAGCGGACAGGGTATTCACCC. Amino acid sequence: CSARDRKRTGYSP. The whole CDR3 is CSARDRKRTGYSPLHF.

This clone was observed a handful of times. CDR3 protein: CASSEIGRGRGYEQYF. The part of the CDR3 DNA that was read is TGTGCCAGCAGTGAGATAGGTCGCGGGAGAGGCTACGAG. The V and J genes are TRBV25-1 and TRBJ2-7; 7 bases are shared with TRBD2. The DNA ends 3 residues before the CDR3 does, and the rest of the CDR3 is filled in from the germline J gene. This CDR3 has 16 residues. Germline V CDR1 and CDR2: MGHDK, SYGVNS. After removal of 3 bases from V and 3 bases from J, the junction contained 11 bases not matched to a gene.

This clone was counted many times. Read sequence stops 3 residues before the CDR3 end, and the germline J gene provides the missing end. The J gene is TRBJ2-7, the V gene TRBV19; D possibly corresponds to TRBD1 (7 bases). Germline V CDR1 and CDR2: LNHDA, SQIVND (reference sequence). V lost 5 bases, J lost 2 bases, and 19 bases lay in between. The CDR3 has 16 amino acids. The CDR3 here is CASSAPSRDRAYEQYF. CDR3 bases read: TGTGCCAGTAGTGCGCCCTCGCGGGACAGAGCCTACGAG.

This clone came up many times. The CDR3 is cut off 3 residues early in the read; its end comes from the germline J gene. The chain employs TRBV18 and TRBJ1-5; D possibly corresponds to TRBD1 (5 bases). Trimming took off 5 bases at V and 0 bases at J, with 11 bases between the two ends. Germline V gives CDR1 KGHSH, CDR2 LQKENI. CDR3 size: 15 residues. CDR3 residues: CASSSDSYSNQPQHF. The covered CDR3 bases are TGTGCCAGCTCATCTGACAGTTATAGCAATCAGCCC.

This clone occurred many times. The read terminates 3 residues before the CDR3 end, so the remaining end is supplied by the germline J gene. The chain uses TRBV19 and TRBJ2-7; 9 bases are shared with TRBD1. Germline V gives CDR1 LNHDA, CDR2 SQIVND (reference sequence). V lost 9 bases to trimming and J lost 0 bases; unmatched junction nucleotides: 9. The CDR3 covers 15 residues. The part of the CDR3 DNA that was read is TGTGCCAGCACTACCGGGACAGGGTCCTCCTACGAG. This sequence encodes CASTTGTGSSYE. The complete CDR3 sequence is CASTTGTGSSYEQYF.